The 17 T cell receptor beta chains below all came from one sample that was sequenced in a study of breast tumors, draining lymph nodes, adjacent tissues. TCRdb reanalysed the multiplex PCR reads using MiXCR and keeps one entry per CDR3 protein. Here the sample spans about 22,000 distinct CDR3 sequences, roughly 58% being singletons. The sequencing input was breast tumor tissue. These receptors were obtained from a female donor with breast cancer. Some clones in this sample may be carry-over from other donors' samples.

The CDR3 is CSASRVLNQPQHF. The CDR3 region has the DNA TGCAGTGCTAGCCGGGTGCTCAATCAGCCCCAGCATTTT. The chain uses TRBV20-1 and TRBJ1-5; no definite D call. The V end lost 3 bases, the J end lost 3 bases, and 9 bases lay between the germline ends. The CDR3 runs to 13 residues. CDR1 is DFQATT, CDR2 SNEGSKA, per germline (reference sequence).

This clonotype was counted only a few times. Being one base from a much bigger clone, this may be a read error. The rearrangement uses TRBV7-8 and TRBJ2-5; D is perhaps TRBD1 or TRBD2 (5 bases each). CDR1 SGHVS and CDR2 FQNEAQ come from the germline V gene. This CDR3 region has 15 residues. The DNA of the CDR3 is TGTGCCAGCAGCCCCTCCATAGGGGCTTTGGGGACCCAGCACTTC. Translation: CASSPSIGALGTQHF.

As regards this clonotype: At one end, the junction sequence differs from germline, possibly due to a read error. The chain is built from TRBV20-1 and TRBJ1-3, with D possibly TRBD1 on 6 matching bases. This CDR3 spans 14 amino acids. The germline CDR1 and CDR2 sequences are DFQATT and SNEGSKA (reference sequence). In DNA form, the CDR3 reads TGCAGTGCTCGCTCCGGGACATCGGGAACCACCATATATTTT. It codes for CSARSGTSGTTIYF.

In its sample, this clonotype was seen many times. This chain uses TRBV7-3 with TRBJ2-2; D may correspond to TRBD1 or TRBD2 (6 bases each). Trimming stripped 0 bases from V and 7 bases from J, with 18 bases between. There are 17 residues in the CDR3. CDR1 is SGHTA, CDR2 FQGTGA, per germline. The CDR3 is CASSLTRGASANGELFF. The DNA of the CDR3 is TGTGCCAGCAGCTTAACGAGGGGGGCTAGCGCTAACGGGGAGCTGTTTTTT.

This chain joins TRBV29-1 and TRBJ2-1; D may be TRBD1 (6 bases). CDR1 is SQVTM and CDR2 is ANQGSEA in the germline V gene. V gave up 4 bases and J gave up 0 bases, with 10 bases separating them. This CDR3 is 14 amino acids long. The CDR3 DNA follows: TGCAGCGTTGCAGGACAGATCTCCTACAATGAGCAGTTCTTC. It encodes CSVAGQISYNEQFF.

This clonotype showed up just once. This rearrangement joins TRBV7-3 to TRBJ2-1, with TRBD2 identical over 8 bases. V gave up 5 bases and J gave up 5 bases; unmatched junction bases: 14. The CDR3 runs to 17 residues. Germline V CDR1 and CDR2: SGHTA, FQGTGA. The CDR3 sequence is CASSPYWGSGANNEQFF. CDR3 coding DNA: TGTGCCAGCAGCCCCTACTGGGGTAGCGGGGCTAACAATGAGCAGTTCTTC.

In its sample, this clonotype was seen many times. J is TRBJ1-2 and V is TRBV10-3, with a possible D match to TRBD1 (6 bases). The germline V gene has CDR1 ENHRY and CDR2 SYGVKD. The V and J ends lost 6 bases and 5 bases respectively, with 16 bases between them. The CDR3 has 14 amino acids. The CDR3 DNA sequence: TGTGCCATCAGATTGAATCGGACAGTATATGGCTACACCTTC. It translates to CAIRLNRTVYGYTF.

Regarding this clonotype: This clone may be a read error of a much larger clone one base away. V usage is TRBV20-1 and J usage is TRBJ1-1; D uncertain. The CDR3 loop spans 13 amino acids. Between the trimmed V and J ends, which lost 1 base and 7 bases, there was a span of 13 bases. Germline V gene data show CDR1 as DFQATT and CDR2 as SNEGSKA (reference sequence). CDR3 coding DNA: TGCAGTGCTAGAGGCGGGGTAGTTGGTGAAGCTTTCTTT. It codes for CSARGGVVGEAFF.

The chain joins TRBV20-1 to TRBJ1-2; maybe TRBD1 (6 bases). The germline V gene has CDR1 DFQATT and CDR2 SNEGSKA (reference sequence). The V end was cut by 5 bases, the J end by 2 bases, with 12 bases between. The length of the CDR3 is 13 residues. CDR3 DNA: TGCAGTGCTCTTGGGACACAGAACTATGGCTACACCTTC. Translated, it gives CSALGTQNYGYTF.

This clonotype was detected many times. The rearrangement uses TRBV5-8 and TRBJ2-1, with D tentatively TRBD1 (6 bases). V was cut by 4 bases and J by 4 bases, with 9 bases left in between. The CDR3 loop spans 13 amino acids. The V gene's germline CDR1 is SGHTS and CDR2 YDEGEE. In nucleotides, the CDR3 is TGTGCCAGCAGCCTAGGACAGTACAATGAGCAGTTCTTC. Its protein is CASSLGQYNEQFF.

V gene TRBV7-2 combines with J gene TRBJ2-1, with 14 bases lining up with TRBD2. Germline CDR1 and CDR2: SGHTA and FQGNSA. This CDR3 is 17 amino acids long. Losses at the gene ends were 1 base for V and 4 bases for J; bases not matched to a gene: 3. CDR3 region: CASSLVTSGGGYNEQFF. Here the CDR3 DNA reads TGTGCCAGCAGCTTAGTGACTAGCGGGGGGGGGTACAATGAGCAGTTCTTC.

By sample share, this clonotype is medium-sized (0.01 to 0.1%). The rearrangement links TRBV6-2 or TRBV6-3 to TRBJ1-5; perhaps TRBD1 as D (5 bases). The CDR3 contains 16 residues. Germline CDR1 reads MNHEY; CDR2 reads SVGEGT. V lost 8 bases, J lost 9 bases, and 26 bases lay in between. The CDR3 loop is CASLQPGPKRIWPQHF. The CDR3, as DNA: TGTGCCAGCCTTCAACCAGGGCCGAAAAGGATCTGGCCCCAGCATTTT.

This clonotype showed up many times. This sequence may be a read error, since a much larger clone differs from it by one base. The genes are TRBV6-1 and TRBJ2-4; D is perhaps TRBD1 (5 bases). CDR3 size: 13 residues. Trimming stripped 5 bases from V and 6 bases from J, with 11 bases between. In germline, CDR1 is MNHNS, CDR2 SASEGT. CDR3 bases: TGTGCCAGCAGTCAAATGACAGTAAACATTCAGTACTTC. Protein product: CASSQMTVNIQYF.

V and J are TRBV7-2 and TRBJ2-7; 14 bases map to TRBD2. The CDR3 covers 18 residues. The germline CDR1 and CDR2 sequences are SGHTA and FQGNSA. V was pared by 4 bases and J by 2 bases, with 10 bases of the junction left unmatched. The CDR3 spells CASSSRLAGGQGPYEQYF. CDR3 coding DNA: TGTGCCAGCAGCTCAAGACTAGCGGGGGGGCAGGGTCCCTACGAGCAGTACTTC.

The table lists this clonotype with a count of one. The chain uses TRBV2 and TRBJ2-7; D not resolved. V was clipped by 7 bases and J by 3 bases, with 10 bases between them. Per germline, CDR1 SNHLY and CDR2 FYNNEI. The CDR3 is 12 residues long. The CDR3 DNA follows: TGTGCCAGCACCCCCAACGTCTACGAGCAGTACTTC. It is translated as CASTPNVYEQYF.

The V and J genes are TRBV13 and TRBJ2-3; the D is unclear. The CDR3 spans 12 residues. The germline gives CDR1 PRHDT, CDR2 FYEKMQ (reference sequence). V was clipped by 2 bases and J by 7 bases, with 7 bases between them. CDR3 in DNA: TGTGCCAGCAGCTTACGCTCACATACGCAGTATTTT. This gives the protein CASSLRSHTQYF. Filled out from reference TRBV13 and TRBJ2-3, the complete variable domain reads AAGVIQSPRHLIKEKRETATLKCYPIPRHDTVYWYQQGPGQDPQFLISFYEKMQSDKGSIPDRFSAQQFSDYHSELNMSSLELGDSALYFCASSLRSHTQYFGPGTRLTVL.

This clonotype is medium-sized by share. V is TRBV20-1 and J is TRBJ1-6; D is ambiguous. Between the trimmed V and J ends, which lost 3 bases and 5 bases, there was a span of 17 bases. The germline V gene encodes CDR1 DFQATT and CDR2 SNEGSKA (reference sequence). The CDR3 has 16 residues. The CDR3 sequence is CSARTGRLSDNSPLHF. The CDR3 region has the DNA TGCAGTGCTAGGACGGGCCGATTATCAGATAATTCACCCCTCCACTTT.